This T cell receptor (beta chain) was identified during a study of OX40 agonist ivuxolimab in advanced cancers. Notes on this clone: As yet, its antigen is unknown.

Study observations and caveats: Within 6 weeks, CD4+ and CD8+ blood T cells expanded clonally at 0.1 to 3.0 mg/kg.

The table came from immunoSEQ multiplex PCR; TCRdb's copy has only in-frame clones and leaves some out. The sample contains 71,000 or so clones, approximately 86% of which appear only once. Autoimmune disease history or systemic immunosuppression excluded patients. Germline values: CDR1 MNHEY, CDR2 SVGAGI. V lost 0 bases and J lost 4; bases outside the gene matches: 7. This CDR3 region has 16 residues. The V call is TRBV6-5, the J call TRBJ2-3; 7 bases agree with TRBD2. This clonotype was sampled from an adult with an advanced solid tumor such as melanoma, head and neck, liver or kidney cancer. The specimen was CD4+ or CD8+ T cells sorted from blood, collected in a trial of the OX40 agonist ivuxolimab. The CDR3 sequence is CASSYSGRGVADTQYF. Written as DNA, the CDR3 is TGTGCCAGCAGTTACTCGGGTCGGGGGGTTGCAGATACGCAGTATTTT.